The following is a T cell receptor beta chain sequence with its context. The antigen remains undetermined. CD4+ cell separation produced CD45RA+ naive and CD45RA-negative memory subsets. An approximately 200 ng quantity of DNA, 25,000 to 30,000 T cell genomes, went into the sorted-subset replicate PCRs. The repertoire was sequenced with immunoSEQ multiplex PCR; TCRdb's copy has only in-frame clones and lacks some. Found here are about 2.5 million clones, roughly 90% of them singletons; the top ten hold 0.37%. The data are from a study of shared clonotypes between healthy human individuals. Study-wide results and limits: The authors expected sequencing depth to affect clonotype sharing among donors. Generally, naive subsets (rather than memory subsets) showed larger estimated richness.

This sequence originates from a man younger than 30 in good health. Some clones in this sample may be carry-over from other donors' samples. The sample consisted of naive CD4+ T cells from PBMCs. Described subset: CD45RA+ positively selected.

The DNA for the CDR3 is TGTGCCAGCAGTTTCTCGTCGGCAGGTTATGGCTACACCTTC. It codes for CASSFSSAGYGYTF. V is TRBV28 and J is TRBJ1-2; D not resolved. This CDR3 has 14 amino acids. Trimming shortened V by 3 bases and J by 5 bases, and 13 bases separated the two germline ends. The germline gives CDR1 MDHEN, CDR2 SYDVKM.